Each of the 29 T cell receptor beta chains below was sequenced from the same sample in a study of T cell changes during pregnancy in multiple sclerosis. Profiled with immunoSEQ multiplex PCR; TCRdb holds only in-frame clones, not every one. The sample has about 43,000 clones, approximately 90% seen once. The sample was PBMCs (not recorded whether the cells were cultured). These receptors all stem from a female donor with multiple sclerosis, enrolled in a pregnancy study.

The CDR3 loop reads CASSSGQAAQPQHF. In DNA, the CDR3 is TGTGCCAGTAGTTCCGGACAGGCAGCCCAGCCCCAGCATTTT. The chain uses TRBV19 and TRBJ1-5; 7 bases agree with TRBD1. Germline CDR1 reads LNHDA; CDR2 reads SQIVND (reference sequence). Losses at the gene ends were 5 bases for V and 7 bases for J; bases not matched to a gene: 8. The CDR3 has 14 residues.

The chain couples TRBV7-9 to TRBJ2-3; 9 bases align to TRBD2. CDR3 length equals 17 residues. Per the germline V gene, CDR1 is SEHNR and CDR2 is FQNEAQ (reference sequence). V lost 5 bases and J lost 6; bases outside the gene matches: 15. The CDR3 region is CASSPKNLAGVFDTQYF. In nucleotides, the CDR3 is TGTGCCAGCAGCCCTAAAAACTTAGCGGGGGTCTTCGATACGCAGTATTTT. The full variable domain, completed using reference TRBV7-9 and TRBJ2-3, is DTGVSQNPRHKITKRGQNVTFRCDPISEHNRLYWYRQTLGQGPEFLTYFQNEAQLEKSRLLSDRFSAERPKGSFSTLEIQRTEQGDSAMYLCASSPKNLAGVFDTQYFGPGTRLTVL.

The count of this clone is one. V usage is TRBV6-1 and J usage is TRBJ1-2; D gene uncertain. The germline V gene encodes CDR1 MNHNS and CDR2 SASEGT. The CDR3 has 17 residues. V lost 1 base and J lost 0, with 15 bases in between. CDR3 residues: CASSEVGPGVTNYGYTF. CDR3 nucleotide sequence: TGTGCCAGCAGTGAAGTCGGTCCAGGAGTTACTAACTATGGCTACACCTTC.

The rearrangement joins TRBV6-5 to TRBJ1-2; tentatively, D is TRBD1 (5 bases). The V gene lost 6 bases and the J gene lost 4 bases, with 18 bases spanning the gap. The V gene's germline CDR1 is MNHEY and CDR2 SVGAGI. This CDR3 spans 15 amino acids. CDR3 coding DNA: TGTGCCAGCAGCCGATCCCAGGGCCGCTCCTATGGCTACACCTTC. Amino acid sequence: CASSRSQGRSYGYTF.

The CDR3 region is CATSRDRGDEKLFF. The DNA for the CDR3 is TGTGCCACCAGCAGAGACCGGGGGGATGAAAAACTGTTTTTT. V is TRBV15 and J is TRBJ1-4; possible D gene TRBD1, 5 bases. V was cut by 0 bases and J by 6 bases, with 8 bases left in between. There are 14 residues in the CDR3. Germline loops: CDR1 LNHNV, CDR2 YYDKDF (reference sequence).

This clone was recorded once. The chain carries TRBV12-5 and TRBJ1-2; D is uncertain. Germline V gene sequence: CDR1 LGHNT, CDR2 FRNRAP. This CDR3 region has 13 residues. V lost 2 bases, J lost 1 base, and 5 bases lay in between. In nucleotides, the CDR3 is TGTGCTAGTGGTTTGTACAGTAACTATGGCTACACCTTC. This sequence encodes CASGLYSNYGYTF. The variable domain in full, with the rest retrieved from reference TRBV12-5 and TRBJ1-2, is DARVTQTPRHKVTEMGQEVTMRCQPILGHNTVFWYRQTMMQGLELLAYFRNRAPLDDSGMPKDRFSAEMPDATLATLKIQPSEPRDSAVYFCASGLYSNYGYTFGSGTRLTVV.

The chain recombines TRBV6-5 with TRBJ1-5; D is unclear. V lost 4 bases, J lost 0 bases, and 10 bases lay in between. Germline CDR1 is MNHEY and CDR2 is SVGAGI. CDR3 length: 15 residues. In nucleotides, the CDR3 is TGTGCCAGCAGTTCGGACGGATATAGCAATCAGCCCCAGCATTTT. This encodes CASSSDGYSNQPQHF.

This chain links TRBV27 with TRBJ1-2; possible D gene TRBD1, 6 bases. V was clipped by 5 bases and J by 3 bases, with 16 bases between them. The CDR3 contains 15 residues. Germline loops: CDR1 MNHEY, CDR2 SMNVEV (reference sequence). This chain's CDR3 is CASSIIQGNDYGYTF. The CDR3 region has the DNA TGTGCCAGCAGTATAATACAGGGAAACGACTATGGCTACACCTTC.

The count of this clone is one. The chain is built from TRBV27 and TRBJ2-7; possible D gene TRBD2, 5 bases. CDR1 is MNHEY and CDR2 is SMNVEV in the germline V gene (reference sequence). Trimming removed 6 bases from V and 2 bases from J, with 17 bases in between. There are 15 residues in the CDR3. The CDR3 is CASRGPRIGAYEQYF. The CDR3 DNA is TGTGCCAGCAGAGGCCCTAGAATCGGGGCCTACGAGCAGTACTTC.

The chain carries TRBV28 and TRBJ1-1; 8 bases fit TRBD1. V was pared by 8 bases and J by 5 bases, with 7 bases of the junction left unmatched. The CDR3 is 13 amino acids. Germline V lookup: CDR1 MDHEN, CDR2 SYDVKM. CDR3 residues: CASRQGRRTEAFF. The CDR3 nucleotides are TGTGCCAGCCGACAGGGGAGGAGGACTGAAGCTTTCTTT.

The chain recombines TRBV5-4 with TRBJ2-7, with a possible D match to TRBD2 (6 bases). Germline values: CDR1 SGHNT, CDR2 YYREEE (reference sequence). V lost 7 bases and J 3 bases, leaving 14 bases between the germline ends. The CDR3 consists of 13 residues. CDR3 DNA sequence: TGTGCCAGCCGGGCGTGGCGGGGCTACGAGCAGTACTTC. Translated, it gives CASRAWRGYEQYF. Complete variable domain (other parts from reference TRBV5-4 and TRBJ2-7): ETGVTQSPTHLIKTRGQQVTLRCSSQSGHNTVSWYQQALGQGPQFIFQYYREEENGRGNFPPRFSGLQFPNYSSELNVNALELDDSALYLCASRAWRGYEQYFGPGTRLTVT.

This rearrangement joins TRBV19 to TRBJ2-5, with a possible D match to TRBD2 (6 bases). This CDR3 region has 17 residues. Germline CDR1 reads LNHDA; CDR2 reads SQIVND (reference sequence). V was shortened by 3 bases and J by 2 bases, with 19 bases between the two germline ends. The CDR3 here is CASSMPRGSGQQETQYF. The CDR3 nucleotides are TGTGCCAGTAGTATGCCCCGTGGGAGCGGGCAGCAAGAGACCCAGTACTTC.

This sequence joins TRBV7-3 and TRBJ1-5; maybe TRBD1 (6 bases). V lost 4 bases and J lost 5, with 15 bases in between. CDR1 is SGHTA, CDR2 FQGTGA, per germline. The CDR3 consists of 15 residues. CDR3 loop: CASSYSGGPYQPQHF. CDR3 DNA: TGTGCCAGCAGCTACAGCGGGGGCCCCTATCAGCCCCAGCATTTT. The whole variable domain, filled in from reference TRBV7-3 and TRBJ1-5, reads GAGVSQTPSNKVTEKGKYVELRCDPISGHTALYWYRQSLGQGPEFLIYFQGTGAADDSGLPNDRFFAVRPEGSVSTLKIQRTERGDSAVYLCASSYSGGPYQPQHFGDGTRLSIL.

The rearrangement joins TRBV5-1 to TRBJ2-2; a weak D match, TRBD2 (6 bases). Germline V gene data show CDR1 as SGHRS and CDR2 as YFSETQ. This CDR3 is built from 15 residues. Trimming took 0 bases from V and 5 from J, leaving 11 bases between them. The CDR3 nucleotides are TGCGCCAGCAGCTTGGCCGCGGGGTGGACCGGGGAGCTGTTTTTT. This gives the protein CASSLAAGWTGELFF.

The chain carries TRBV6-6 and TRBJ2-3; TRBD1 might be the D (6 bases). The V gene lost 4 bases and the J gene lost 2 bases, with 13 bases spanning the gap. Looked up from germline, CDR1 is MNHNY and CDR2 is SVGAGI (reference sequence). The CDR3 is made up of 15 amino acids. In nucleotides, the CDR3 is TGTGCCAGCAGTTCCGACAGGTCCCCCACAGATACGCAGTATTTT. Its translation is CASSSDRSPTDTQYF.

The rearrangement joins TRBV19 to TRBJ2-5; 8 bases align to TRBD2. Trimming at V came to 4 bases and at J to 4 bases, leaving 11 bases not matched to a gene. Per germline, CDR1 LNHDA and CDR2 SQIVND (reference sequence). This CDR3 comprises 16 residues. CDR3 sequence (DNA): TGTGCCAGTAGTACCCCGGGGGGGCCCGAAATAGAGACCCAGTACTTC. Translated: CASSTPGGPEIETQYF.

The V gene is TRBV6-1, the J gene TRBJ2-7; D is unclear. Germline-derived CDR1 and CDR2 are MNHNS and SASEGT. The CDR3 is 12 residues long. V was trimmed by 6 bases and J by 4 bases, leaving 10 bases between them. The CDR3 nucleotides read TGTGCCAGCAGGGACCATTCGTACGAGCAGTACTTC. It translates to CASRDHSYEQYF.

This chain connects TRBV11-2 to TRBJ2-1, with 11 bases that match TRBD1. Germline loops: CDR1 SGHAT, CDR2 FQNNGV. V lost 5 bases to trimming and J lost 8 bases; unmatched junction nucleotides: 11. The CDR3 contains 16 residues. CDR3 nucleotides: TGTGCCAGCAGCACCCTGCCGGGACAGGGGGGGGATGAGCAGTTCTTC. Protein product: CASSTLPGQGGDEQFF.

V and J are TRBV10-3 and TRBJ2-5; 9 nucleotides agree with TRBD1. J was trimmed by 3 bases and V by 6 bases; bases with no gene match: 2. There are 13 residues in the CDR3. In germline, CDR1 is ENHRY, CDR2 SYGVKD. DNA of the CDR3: TGTGCCATCAGGACAGGGGGAGAAGAGACCCAGTACTTC. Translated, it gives CAIRTGGEETQYF.

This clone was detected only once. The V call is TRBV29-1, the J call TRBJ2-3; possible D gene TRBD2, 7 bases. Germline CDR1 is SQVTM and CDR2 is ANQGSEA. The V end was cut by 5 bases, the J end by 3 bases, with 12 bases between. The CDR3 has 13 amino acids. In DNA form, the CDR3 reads TGCAGCGTTCGGGGGGCGAGGACAGATACGCAGTATTTT. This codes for CSVRGARTDTQYF.

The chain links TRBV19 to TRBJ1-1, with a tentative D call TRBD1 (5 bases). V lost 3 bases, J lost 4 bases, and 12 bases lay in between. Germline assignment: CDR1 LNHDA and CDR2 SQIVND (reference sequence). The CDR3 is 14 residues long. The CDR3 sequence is CASSMELGGTEAFF. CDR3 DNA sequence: TGTGCCAGTAGTATGGAGTTGGGGGGCACTGAAGCTTTCTTT.

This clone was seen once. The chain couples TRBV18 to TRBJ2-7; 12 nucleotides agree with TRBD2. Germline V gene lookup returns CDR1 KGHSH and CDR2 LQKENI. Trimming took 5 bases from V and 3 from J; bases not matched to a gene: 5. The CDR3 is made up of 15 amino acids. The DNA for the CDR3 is TGTGCCAGCTCAAATGGACTAGCGGGACTCTACGAGCAGTACTTC. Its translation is CASSNGLAGLYEQYF.

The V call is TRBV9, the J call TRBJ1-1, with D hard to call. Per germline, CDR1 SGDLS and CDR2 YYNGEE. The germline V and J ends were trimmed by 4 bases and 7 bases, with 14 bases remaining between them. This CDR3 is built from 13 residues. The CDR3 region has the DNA TGTGCCAGCAGCCCACACGATGGATATGAAGCTTTCTTT. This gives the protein CASSPHDGYEAFF.

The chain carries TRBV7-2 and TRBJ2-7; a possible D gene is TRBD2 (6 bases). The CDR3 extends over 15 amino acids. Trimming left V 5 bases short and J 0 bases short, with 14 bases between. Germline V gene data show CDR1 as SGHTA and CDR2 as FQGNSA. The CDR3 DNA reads TGTGCCAGCAGCCCCAGACTAGTTAGCTCCTACGAGCAGTACTTC. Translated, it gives CASSPRLVSSYEQYF.

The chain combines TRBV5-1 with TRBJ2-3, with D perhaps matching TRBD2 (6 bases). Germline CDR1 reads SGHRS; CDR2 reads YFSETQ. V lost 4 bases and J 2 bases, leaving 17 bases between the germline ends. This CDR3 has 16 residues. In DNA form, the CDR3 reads TGCGCCAGCAGCAAAGGGGACTCTGCGTACACAGATACGCAGTATTTT. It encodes CASSKGDSAYTDTQYF. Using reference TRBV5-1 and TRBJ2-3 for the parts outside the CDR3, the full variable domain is KAGVTQTPRYLIKTRGQQVTLSCSPISGHRSVSWYQQTPGQGLQFLFEYFSETQRNKGNFPGRFSGRQFSNSRSEMNVSTLELGDSALYLCASSKGDSAYTDTQYFGPGTRLTVL.

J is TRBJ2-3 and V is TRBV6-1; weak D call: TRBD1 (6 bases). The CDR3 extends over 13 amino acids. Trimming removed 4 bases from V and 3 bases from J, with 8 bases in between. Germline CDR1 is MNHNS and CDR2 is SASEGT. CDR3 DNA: TGTGCCAGCAGTGTAGGACAGACAGATACGCAGTATTTT. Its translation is CASSVGQTDTQYF.

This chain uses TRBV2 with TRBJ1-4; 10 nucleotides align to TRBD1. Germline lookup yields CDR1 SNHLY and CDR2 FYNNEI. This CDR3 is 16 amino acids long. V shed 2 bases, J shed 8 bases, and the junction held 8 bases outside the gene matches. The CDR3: CASSEMGTGAREKLFF. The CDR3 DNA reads TGTGCCAGCAGTGAAATGGGGACAGGGGCAAGGGAAAAACTGTTTTTT.

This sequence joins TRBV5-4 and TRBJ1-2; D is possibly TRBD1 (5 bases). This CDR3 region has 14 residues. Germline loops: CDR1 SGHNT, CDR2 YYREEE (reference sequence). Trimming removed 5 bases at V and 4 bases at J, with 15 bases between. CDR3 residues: CASRAFTGLYGYTF. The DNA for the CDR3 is TGTGCCAGCAGGGCCTTCACAGGTCTCTATGGCTACACCTTC.

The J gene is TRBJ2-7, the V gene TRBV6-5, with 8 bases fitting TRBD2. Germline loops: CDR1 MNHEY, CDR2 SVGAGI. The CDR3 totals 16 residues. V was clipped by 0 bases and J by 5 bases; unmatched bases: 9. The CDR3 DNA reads TGTGCCAGCAGTTACTCGGTCTACGGGAGGGCCGACGAGCAGTACTTC. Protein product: CASSYSVYGRADEQYF.